Many counts were recorded for the clone carrying this T cell receptor beta chain. Its antigen remains unknown. No patient received treatment before thyroid surgery. The V end lost 5 bases, the J end lost 4 bases, and 20 bases lay between the germline ends. From germline, CDR1 is SNHLY and CDR2 FYNNEI. The CDR3 totals 17 residues. The data derive from a study of metastatic and nonmetastatic thyroid tumors. In the study's own analysis: The authors used CDR3 differences across clinicopathological groups to build a distant-metastasis classifier for papillary thyroid cancer. Using MiXCR, TCRdb re-called clones from the PCR reads. The V and J calls and clone size come from TCRdb's table, not from the authors' own analysis. The sample contains tens of thousands of clones, around 12% of which appear only once. Study-wide results and caveats: Significantly higher TCR beta diversity was reportedly seen in malignant thyroid tumors than benign nodules, in blood and tumor.

Input material: blood. This TCR came from a female donor with papillary thyroid cancer or a benign thyroid nodule (not recorded which). Some clones in this sample may be carry-over from other donors' samples. The gene calls are TRBV2 and TRBJ1-4; a weak D match, TRBD1 (5 bases). The CDR3 DNA reads TGTGCCAGCAGTCCCTCCGCAGGGAGGAGGGTTAATGAAAAACTGTTTTTT. It translates to CASSPSAGRRVNEKLFF.